This T cell receptor (beta chain) was observed in a study of blood T cell repertoires in COVID-19 (dated by TCRdb to 2018 to 2020). In terms of the full investigation: Samples covering the acute and convalescent phases of COVID-19 were provided by collaborators in the United States, Italy and Spain. The material from the prospective study consisted of cDNA or gDNA derived from T cells, B-cell-depleted T cells, or PBMCs. Subjects who had been exposed to COVID-19, were actively infected with it, or had recovered from it provided the deeply sampled blood TCRbeta repertoires that made up the dataset. The repertoires were made available in a free public database intended to serve as a resource for research on the immune response to SARS-CoV-2. The samples were drawn from two sources: the first 160 participants of the ongoing ImmuneRACE study, and 1,000 to 1,500 subjects contributed by 6 global collaborators. A de-identified subject ID, COVID-19 status, age in years and sex were almost always included in the sample metadata. Where HLA class I and class II types were available, the types were taken from metadata supplied by the sample provider, not from assay-based typing. Points the paper makes about the study in general: The amount of clinical and demographic metadata varied by source and participant and was provided uncurated.

TCRbeta CDR3 regions were amplified from genomic DNA by means of the immunoSEQ Assay, a bias-controlled multiplex PCR. The original pipeline was this. Nucleated cell counts per sample were estimated from amplification of reference gene primers within the assay. Sequence reads were collapsed and filtered to measure the absolute abundance of every unique TCRbeta CDR3 rearrangement. Productive Simpson clonality was computed per sample as the square root of Simpson's diversity index over productive rearrangements. Held by TCRdb, this immuneACCESS table contains in-frame sequences only and omits some clones. Under half of the omission traces to an unresolved V gene where checked; the cause of the rest is unknown. The D gene and trimming were derived from the DNA, and the V and J assignments and clone size from that table. This sample has 350,000 or so clones in its table, and about nine tenths of those were observed once. About 0.94% of the sample comes from the top ten.

The CDR3 goes from the cysteine to the phenylalanine over 17 residues. Only the CDR3 portion is preserved as DNA: 51 bases, with reading frame beginning at the first base. V is cut by 0 bases and J by 10 bases, and the space between the germline ends is 24 bases. From a lookup of the germline V gene (reference sequence), CDR1 and CDR2 are LGHDT and YNNKEL. Participants in the prospective study were enrolled through a virtual design, were aged roughly 18 to 100 years, and lived in approximately 25 United States geographic areas. Cohort assignment in the prospective study relied on participant-reported clinical history from a screening survey and a study questionnaire. A participant counted as exposed if, within 2 weeks of entering the study, that participant had been in contact with someone who had a PCR-confirmed or clinician-diagnosed COVID-19 case. In the prospective study, mobile phlebotomists collected whole blood, serum and a nasopharyngeal or oropharyngeal swab from each participant. Prospective study participants could optionally give additional blood draws and questionnaires over an approximately 2-month period. Blood samples from the prospective study were shipped frozen or at room temperature prior to DNA extraction.

A note on this clone: What antigen it recognizes has not been identified. Nothing much larger sits one base from this clone, and base qualities are not available.

The rearrangement combines TRBV3-1 (or the pseudogene TRBV3-2) with TRBJ1-1; 5 matching bases give a weak D call of TRBD1. Sequenced material: PBMCs or T cells enriched from blood (not recorded which). The sequence derives from a woman in her 30s who had been exposed to COVID-19. The CDR3 reads CASSQDRWEIQGVRAFF. The DNA is as follows: TGTGCCAGCAGCCAAGATCGTTGGGAAATTCAGGGCGTTCGAGCTTTCTTT.